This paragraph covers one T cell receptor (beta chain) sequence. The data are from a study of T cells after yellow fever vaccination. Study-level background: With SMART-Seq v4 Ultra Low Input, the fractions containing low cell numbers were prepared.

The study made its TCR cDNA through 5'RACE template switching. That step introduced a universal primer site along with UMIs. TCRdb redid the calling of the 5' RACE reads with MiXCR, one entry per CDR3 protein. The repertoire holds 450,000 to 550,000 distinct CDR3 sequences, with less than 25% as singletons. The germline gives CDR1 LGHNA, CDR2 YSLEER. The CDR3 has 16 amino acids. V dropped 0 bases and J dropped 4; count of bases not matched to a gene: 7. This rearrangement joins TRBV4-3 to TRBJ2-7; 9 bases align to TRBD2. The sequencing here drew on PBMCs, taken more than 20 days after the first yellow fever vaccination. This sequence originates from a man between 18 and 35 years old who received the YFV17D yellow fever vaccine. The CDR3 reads CASSQDLGGGGYEQYF. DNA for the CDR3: TGCGCCAGCAGCCAAGATCTTGGCGGGGGGGGTTACGAGCAGTACTTC.